The 20 T cell receptor beta chains reported below all come from one sample, sequenced in a study of vaccination effects on CD4 cells after COVID-19. Before sequencing, viral peptide pools were used by the ViraFEST assay to expand antigen-specific CD4+ T cells. Culturing for more than 9 days preceded CD4+ T cell isolation. The vaccine given was either BNT162b2 or mRNA-1273, in two doses. The antigens of these receptors remain unknown. Only in-frame clones appear in the TCRdb table, and some are missing; sequencing was by immunoSEQ multiplex PCR. Of roughly 23,000 clones listed, roughly 80% are singletons. Sequenced material: CD4+ T cells from PBMCs cultured with HCoV-NL63 spike peptides, taken after COVID-19 vaccination. Every receptor here comes from a human donor who received a COVID-19 vaccine.

The J gene is TRBJ2-3, the V gene TRBV6-4; the match to TRBD2 covers 8 bases. V shed 6 bases, J shed 6 bases, and the junction held 8 bases outside the gene matches. The V gene's germline CDR1 is MRHNA and CDR2 SNTAGT. This CDR3 region has 14 residues. CDR3 sequence: CASSLSGGWDTQYF. For the CDR3, the DNA is TGTGCCAGCAGCCTCAGCGGGGGATGGGATACGCAGTATTTT.

The J gene is TRBJ1-2, the V gene TRBV4-2; D might be TRBD1 (5 bases). The CDR3 runs 15 residues. Germline V CDR1 and CDR2: LGHNA, YNFKEQ. V was clipped by 0 bases and J by 8 bases, with 16 bases between them. CDR3 loop: CASSQELTGIGGYTF. DNA for the CDR3: TGTGCCAGCAGCCAAGAGCTTACAGGTATAGGAGGCTACACCTTC.

The chain couples TRBV4-1 to TRBJ1-2; 9 nucleotides line up with TRBD1. The CDR3 is 15 amino acids. Per germline, CDR1 MGHRA and CDR2 YSYEKL. V lost 2 bases, J lost 8 bases, and 9 bases stayed unmatched. This CDR3 reads CASSQPTRQGEGYTF. DNA for the CDR3: TGCGCCAGCAGCCAACCCACCCGACAGGGGGAGGGCTACACCTTC.

CDR3 amino acids: CATWDRAFYGYTF. The CDR3 DNA reads as TGTGCCACCTGGGACAGGGCCTTCTATGGCTACACCTTC. The chain carries TRBV27 and TRBJ1-2; 9 nucleotides agree with TRBD1. V was clipped by 10 bases and J by 4 bases; unmatched bases: 7. Germline values: CDR1 MNHEY, CDR2 SMNVEV (reference sequence). The CDR3 spans 13 residues.

The chain links TRBV29-1 to TRBJ2-1; D is perhaps TRBD2 (6 bases). V was shortened by 5 bases and J by 0 bases, with 20 bases between the two germline ends. CDR3 length equals 17 residues. The germline gives CDR1 SQVTM, CDR2 ANQGSEA. CDR3 in DNA: TGCAGCGTTAGATTTGGTGGGCGGGGCAGCTCCTACAATGAGCAGTTCTTC. Amino acid sequence: CSVRFGGRGSSYNEQFF.

As concerns this clone: Distinct nucleotide sequences in the sample also encode this CDR3. The chain has TRBV3-1 (or the pseudogene TRBV3-2) and TRBJ2-1; possibly TRBD2 for D (6 bases). Trimming removed 3 bases at V and 9 bases at J, with 6 bases between. Germline CDR1 LGHDT, CDR2 YNNKEL (reference sequence). This CDR3 has 11 amino acids. CDR3 region: CASSQGGEQFF. CDR3 nucleotide sequence: TGTGCCAGCAGCCAGGGGGGTGAGCAGTTCTTC.

The rearrangement uses TRBV6-5 and TRBJ1-6; D call uncertain. V dropped 0 bases and J dropped 7 bases, with 10 bases sitting between them. CDR1 and CDR2 from the germline V gene are MNHEY and SVGAGI. The CDR3 extends over 15 amino acids. CDR3 amino acids: CASSYSIYGNSPLHF. CDR3 coding DNA: TGTGCCAGCAGTTACTCGATTTATGGCAATTCACCCCTCCACTTT.

The chain recombines TRBV3-1 (or the pseudogene TRBV3-2) with TRBJ1-2; possibly TRBD1 for D (5 bases). CDR3 length: 13 residues. From germline, CDR1 is LGHDT and CDR2 YNNKEL (reference sequence). The germline V and J ends were trimmed by 1 base and 6 bases, with 9 bases remaining between them. The CDR3 DNA follows: TGTGCCAGCAGCCAAGGGTTAGGGGATGGCTACACCTTC. Protein: CASSQGLGDGYTF.

The chain is built from TRBV12-3 or TRBV12-4 and TRBJ1-2; a possible D gene is TRBD1 (5 bases). Trimming stripped 3 bases from V and 6 bases from J, with 11 bases between. This CDR3 contains 13 residues. The CDR3 reads CASSLGRAHGYTF. The CDR3, as DNA: TGTGCCAGCAGTTTGGGCAGGGCCCATGGCTACACCTTC.

The genes are TRBV10-3 and TRBJ1-1, with D possibly being TRBD1 (6 bases). V shed 2 bases and J shed 10 bases, with 11 bases lying between them. Germline CDR1 reads ENHRY; CDR2 reads SYGVKD. The CDR3 runs 12 residues. The CDR3 here is CAISETTGRAFF. In DNA, the CDR3 is TGTGCCATCAGTGAGACTACAGGGAGAGCTTTCTTT.

V and J are TRBV4-1 and TRBJ2-5, with D perhaps matching TRBD1 (6 bases). The V end lost 3 bases, the J end lost 4 bases, and 12 bases lay between the germline ends. The CDR3 length is 14 residues. Germline V CDR1 and CDR2: MGHRA, YSYEKL. CDR3 coding DNA: TGCGCCAGCAGCCACCAGGGGTCCCGAGAGACCCAGTACTTC. This translates into CASSHQGSRETQYF.

This sequence joins TRBV10-3 and TRBJ2-3; TRBD1 might be the D (6 bases). The CDR3 is made up of 16 amino acids. Trimming removed 7 bases from V and 3 bases from J, with 20 bases in between. Germline V lookup: CDR1 ENHRY, CDR2 SYGVKD. The CDR3 DNA is TGTGCCATCAAAACCCTAGAGGGGGAGAGGACAGATACGCAGTATTTT. Protein sequence: CAIKTLEGERTDTQYF.

The chain combines TRBV6-5 with TRBJ1-1; D ambiguous. Germline CDR1 MNHEY, CDR2 SVGAGI. The V end lost 3 bases, the J end lost 1 base, and 9 bases lay between the germline ends. The CDR3 sequence is 14 residues long. This CDR3 reads CASSYEPENTEAFF. Written as DNA, the CDR3 is TGTGCCAGCAGTTATGAACCAGAGAACACTGAAGCTTTCTTT.

In DNA form, the CDR3 reads TGTGCCAGCAGTTACGCCCTTCAGTATGGCTACACCTTC. Amino acids: CASSYALQYGYTF. V gene TRBV6-5 combines with J gene TRBJ1-2; D remains unclear. Per the germline V gene, CDR1 is MNHEY and CDR2 is SVGAGI. V dropped 2 bases and J dropped 5 bases, with 9 bases sitting between them. The CDR3 loop spans 13 amino acids.

This clone was counted a few times. This chain joins TRBV6-5 and TRBJ1-2; unclear D gene. The germline CDR1 and CDR2 sequences are MNHEY and SVGAGI. The CDR3 runs 14 residues. Trimming pared 6 bases from V and 1 base from J, leaving 12 bases between. The CDR3, as DNA: TGTGCCAGCAGCCCCGGTGGGCTTAACTATGGCTACACCTTC. Translating gives CASSPGGLNYGYTF.

The J gene is TRBJ2-1, the V gene TRBV5-6; a possible D gene is TRBD2 (5 bases). The V end was cut by 5 bases, the J end by 5 bases, with 11 bases between. Germline CDR1 is SGHDT and CDR2 is YYEEEE. The CDR3 consists of 13 residues. Written as DNA, the CDR3 is TGTGCCAGCAGTTTGCCCGGGGACAATGAGCAGTTCTTC. This codes for CASSLPGDNEQFF.

This clone has a handful of counts. The V call is TRBV21-1, the J call TRBJ2-4; whether TRBD1, the table's D call, matches the DNA was not checked. TRBV21-1 is an annotated pseudogene. The CDR3 is 15 residues long. The CDR3 nucleotides are TGTGCCAGCAGCTTGGAACAGGCAGCCAAAAACATTCAGTACTTC. Amino acids: CASSLEQAAKNIQYF.

This rearrangement joins TRBV2 to TRBJ1-2, with unresolved D. In germline, CDR1 is SNHLY, CDR2 FYNNEI. Trimming took 6 bases from V and 6 from J, leaving 5 bases between them. The length of the CDR3 is 10 residues. The CDR3 loop is CASRSDGYTF. The CDR3 DNA is TGTGCCAGCAGAAGTGATGGCTACACCTTC.

By sample fraction, this clone is medium-sized. The chain is built from TRBV7-9 and TRBJ1-5; D not resolved. The CDR3 totals 16 residues. The germline V gene encodes CDR1 SEHNR and CDR2 FQNEAQ (reference sequence). Trimming took 3 bases from V and 7 from J, leaving 19 bases between them. CDR3 sequence (DNA): TGTGCCAGCAGCTTGTATATGGGAACCCAGAGGCAGCCCCAGCATTTT. This gives the protein CASSLYMGTQRQPQHF.

CDR3 in amino acids: CAWNRADLVSYGYTF. Here the CDR3 DNA reads TGTGCCTGGAATCGGGCTGACCTGGTTAGCTATGGCTACACCTTC. This sequence joins TRBV30 and TRBJ1-2; D is uncertain. CDR1 GTSNPN and CDR2 SVGIG come from the germline V gene (reference sequence). The CDR3 is 15 amino acids. Deletions cut 4 bases from V and 4 bases from J, with 19 bases between.